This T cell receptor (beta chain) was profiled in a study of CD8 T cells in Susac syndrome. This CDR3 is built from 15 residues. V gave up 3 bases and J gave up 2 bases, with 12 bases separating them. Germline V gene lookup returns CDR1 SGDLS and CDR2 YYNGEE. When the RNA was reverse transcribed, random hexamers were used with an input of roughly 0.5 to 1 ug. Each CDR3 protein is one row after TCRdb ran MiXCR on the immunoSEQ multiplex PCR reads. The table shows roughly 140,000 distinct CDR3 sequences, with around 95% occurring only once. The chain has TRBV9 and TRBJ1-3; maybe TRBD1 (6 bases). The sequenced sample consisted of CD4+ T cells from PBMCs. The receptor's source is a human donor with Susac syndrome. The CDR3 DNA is TGTGCCAGCAGCGCGTCGGGGGCGACTGGAAACACCATATATTTT. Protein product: CASSASGATGNTIYF.